This T cell receptor (beta chain) was captured by sequencing in a study of blood T cells in healthy people across ages. General study results and limits: Roughly linear age-related decline in beta diversity appeared, significant by age about 40. One million T cells yielded diversity estimates that were considered underestimates. Unsorted PBMC input precluded a conclusive naive versus antigen-experienced comparison.

Many counts were recorded for this clonotype. Antigen unknown. It was with a sample-barcoded 5' primer and a J-beta primer mix that a second PCR of roughly 6 to 12 cycles was run. TCRdb passed the 5' RACE reads through MiXCR, listing each CDR3 protein once. The repertoire has 450,000 to 700,000 distinct CDR3 sequences, roughly 29% of them found once; the top ten carry roughly 18%. The sample consisted of blood. This sequence was found in a woman in her 70s in good health.

CDR3 in DNA: TGTGCCAGCAGCCCCCGGGTCCAAGAGACCCAGTACTTC. Its protein is CASSPRVQETQYF. This chain links TRBV7-2 with TRBJ2-5; D remains unclear. This CDR3 is built from 13 residues. The V and J ends lost 5 bases and 1 base respectively, with 8 bases between them. Germline-derived CDR1 and CDR2 are SGHTA and FQGNSA.